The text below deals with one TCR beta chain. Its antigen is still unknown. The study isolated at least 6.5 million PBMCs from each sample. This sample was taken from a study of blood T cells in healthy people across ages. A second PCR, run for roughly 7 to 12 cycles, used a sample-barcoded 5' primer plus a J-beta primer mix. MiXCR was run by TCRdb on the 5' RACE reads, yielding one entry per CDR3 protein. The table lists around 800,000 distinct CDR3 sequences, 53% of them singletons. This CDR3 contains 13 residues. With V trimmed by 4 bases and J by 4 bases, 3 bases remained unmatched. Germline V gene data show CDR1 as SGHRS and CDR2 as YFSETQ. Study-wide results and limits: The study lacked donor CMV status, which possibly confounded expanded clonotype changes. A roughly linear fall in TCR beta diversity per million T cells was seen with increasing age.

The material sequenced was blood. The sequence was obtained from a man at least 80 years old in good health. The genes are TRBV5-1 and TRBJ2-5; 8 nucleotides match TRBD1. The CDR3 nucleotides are TGCGCCAGCAGCGGGGGGACAGGAGAGACCCAGTACTTC. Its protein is CASSGGTGETQYF.